This passage covers 21 T cell receptor beta chains from one sample sequenced in a study of T cells after yellow fever vaccination. TCRdb redid the calling of the 5' RACE reads with MiXCR, one entry per CDR3 protein. The sample has around 400,000 distinct CDR3 sequences, 11% seen once. The specimen comprised PBMCs, sampled on the day of the first yellow fever vaccination. Every receptor here comes from a young man who received the YFV17D yellow fever vaccine.

The V gene is TRBV6-2 or TRBV6-3, the J gene TRBJ2-2; unclear D gene. In germline, CDR1 is MNHEY, CDR2 SVGEGT. The V end lost 6 bases, the J end lost 5 bases, and 10 bases lay between the germline ends. The CDR3 is made up of 13 amino acids. CDR3 in amino acids: CASSRKRTGELFF. The CDR3, as DNA: TGTGCCAGCAGCCGTAAAAGGACCGGGGAGCTGTTTTTT.

The rearrangement joins TRBV4-3 to TRBJ2-5; either TRBD1 or TRBD2 may supply D (6 bases each). CDR3 length equals 14 residues. Germline CDR1 LGHNA, CDR2 YSLEER. Trimming left V 2 bases short and J 5 bases short, with 12 bases between. DNA of the CDR3: TGCGCCAGCAGCCAACACAGGGAGGAGGAGACCCAGTACTTC. It encodes CASSQHREEETQYF.

J is TRBJ2-1 and V is TRBV6-2 or TRBV6-3; 8 positions match TRBD1. CDR1 and CDR2 (germline): MNHEY, SVGEGT. Trimming cost V 4 bases and J 6 bases; bases outside gene matches: 11. CDR3 length: 16 residues. The CDR3 region has the DNA TGTGCCAGCAGTTTCCAACAGGGGGTACTCCTCAATGAGCAGTTCTTC. Amino acid sequence: CASSFQQGVLLNEQFF.

This clonotype came up a few times. This chain uses TRBV20-1 with TRBJ2-1; TRBD1 matches 8 bases. Germline loops: CDR1 DFQATT, CDR2 SNEGSKA (reference sequence). The ends lost 3 bases at V and 3 bases at J; junction bases unmatched: 10. The CDR3 consists of 16 residues. This CDR3 is CSASRTGTGRYNEQFF. The CDR3 DNA sequence: TGCAGTGCTAGCCGTACCGGGACAGGCCGCTACAATGAGCAGTTCTTC.

This clonotype was counted at least ten times. The J gene is TRBJ2-2, the V gene TRBV5-4, with 9 positions matching TRBD2. The CDR3 is made up of 16 amino acids. In germline, CDR1 is SGHNT, CDR2 YYREEE (reference sequence). V lost 3 bases and J lost 7; bases outside the gene matches: 10. The CDR3 nucleotides read TGTGCCAGCAGCTCCCAATCGCGGGGGGGCGGCGGGGAGCTGTTTTTT. It codes for CASSSQSRGGGGELFF.

In its sample, this clonotype was seen a few times. This chain connects TRBV7-6 to TRBJ2-7; a possible D gene is TRBD2 (5 bases). From germline, CDR1 is SGHVS and CDR2 FNYEAQ. Trimming shortened V by 5 bases and J by 4 bases, and 33 bases separated the two germline ends. The CDR3 has 20 amino acids. The CDR3 protein is CASSQELSASPGVLEYEQYV. The CDR3 DNA sequence: TGTGCCAGCAGCCAGGAACTCTCAGCGTCGCCCGGGGTTTTGGAATACGAGCAGTACGTC.

Ten or more counts support this clonotype. This chain links TRBV6-2 or TRBV6-3 with TRBJ2-1; TRBD2 aligns across 8 bases. Per germline, CDR1 MNHEY and CDR2 SVGEGT. V shed 6 bases and J 10 bases; nucleotides not matched to a gene: 5. This CDR3 is built from 12 residues. CDR3 residues: CASSTTSGEQFF. The DNA for the CDR3 is TGTGCCAGCAGCACAACTAGCGGAGAGCAGTTCTTC.

The rearrangement joins TRBV4-1 to TRBJ2-7; 10 bases are shared with TRBD2. This CDR3 has 15 residues. In germline, CDR1 is MGHRA, CDR2 YSYEKL. The V segment lost 4 bases and the J segment 3 bases; nucleotides outside the gene matches: 6. CDR3: CASSRSLAGYYEQYF. DNA of the CDR3: TGCGCCAGCAGCCGTTCACTAGCGGGGTACTACGAGCAGTACTTC.

This clonotype was observed at least ten times. The chain couples TRBV5-1 to TRBJ1-1; D remains ambiguous. V was trimmed by 0 bases and J by 6 bases, leaving 3 bases between them. CDR3 length equals 11 residues. Per the germline V gene, CDR1 is SGHRS and CDR2 is YFSETQ. CDR3 DNA: TGCGCCAGCAGCTTGGGACCTGAAGCTTTCTTT. It yields the protein CASSLGPEAFF. The full variable domain, rest sourced from reference TRBV5-1 and TRBJ1-1, is KAGVTQTPRYLIKTRGQQVTLSCSPISGHRSVSWYQQTPGQGLQFLFEYFSETQRNKGNFPGRFSGRQFSNSRSEMNVSTLELGDSALYLCASSLGPEAFFGQGTRLTVV.

This clonotype occurred many times. The J gene is TRBJ1-2, the V gene TRBV12-3 or TRBV12-4, with D possibly TRBD1 on 6 matching bases. Trimming removed 6 bases at V and 2 bases at J, with 10 bases between. The CDR3 is 13 amino acids. The CDR3 loop reads CASSPTGNYGYTF. The CDR3 coding sequence is TGTGCCAGCAGCCCCACAGGGAACTATGGCTACACCTTC.

In its sample, this clonotype was seen a few times. The V call is TRBV6-1, the J call TRBJ1-2, with 9 bases matching TRBD1. J lost 8 bases, V lost 5 bases, and 9 bases had no gene match. The V gene's germline CDR1 is MNHNS and CDR2 SASEGT. This CDR3 is built from 14 residues. CDR3 protein: CASSRGQGNSGYTF. As DNA, the CDR3 is TGTGCCAGCAGTAGGGGACAGGGAAATTCCGGCTACACCTTC.

The chain is built from TRBV7-9 and TRBJ2-2; TRBD2 is a possible D gene (5 bases). The CDR3 is 14 residues long. The germline gives CDR1 SEHNR, CDR2 FQNEAQ (reference sequence). Trimming took 2 bases from V and 6 from J, leaving 10 bases between them. CDR3 DNA: TGTGCCAGCAGCTTATTACTCGGGGCCGGGGAGCTGTTTTTT. It encodes CASSLLLGAGELFF.

Details on this clonotype: This may be a read error: a much more frequent sequence differs by one nucleotide. This sequence joins TRBV5-1 and TRBJ2-7, with D perhaps TRBD1 or TRBD2 (5 bases each). The J call could be wrong; TRBJ2-1 is a better fit for the DNA end. The CDR3 is 15 amino acids. CDR1 is SGHRS and CDR2 is YFSETQ in the germline V gene. CDR3 nucleotides: TGCGCCAGCAGCTTGGAACGTCCGGGGCCTTACGAGCAGTTCTTC. It encodes CASSLERPGPYEQFF.

The chain couples TRBV7-2 to TRBJ2-5; D is unclear. The V gene's germline CDR1 is SGHTA and CDR2 FQGNSA. The CDR3 sequence is 15 residues long. The V and J ends lost 1 base and 5 bases respectively, with 14 bases between them. CDR3 sequence reads: CASSLVNWGTETQYF. CDR3 sequence (DNA): TGTGCCAGCAGCTTAGTAAACTGGGGTACGGAGACCCAGTACTTC.

The chain couples TRBV4-1 to TRBJ2-7, with TRBD2 matching 10 bases. There are 15 residues in the CDR3. The junction had 6 bases not matched to a gene; V was cut back by 0 bases and J by 7 bases. Germline V CDR1 and CDR2: MGHRA, YSYEKL. The CDR3 loop is CASSQDLLAGWEQYF. The CDR3 bases are TGCGCCAGCAGCCAAGATTTACTAGCGGGGTGGGAGCAGTACTTC.

This clonotype has more than one count but fewer than ten. J is TRBJ2-7 and V is TRBV7-6, with TRBD1 matching over 10 bases. From germline, CDR1 is SGHVS and CDR2 FNYEAQ. V lost 6 bases and J lost 5; bases outside the gene matches: 4. This CDR3 is 13 amino acids long. CDR3 coding DNA: TGTGCCAGCAGGGGGACAGGGGTTGACGAGCAGTACTTC. This translates into CASRGTGVDEQYF. The variable domain in full, with the rest retrieved from reference TRBV7-6 and TRBJ2-7, is GAGVSQSPRYKVTKRGQDVALRCDPISGHVSLYWYRQALGQGPEFLTYFNYEAQQDKSGLPNDRFSAERPEGSISTLTIQRTEQRDSAMYRCASRGTGVDEQYFGPGTRLTVT.

This clonotype was counted between two and nine times. J is TRBJ1-1 and V is TRBV6-4; D may be TRBD1 (6 bases). Per germline, CDR1 MRHNA and CDR2 SNTAGT. The CDR3 totals 14 residues. V was cut by 5 bases and J by 6 bases, with 16 bases left in between. Here the CDR3 reads CASSPLRGSAEAFF. CDR3 coding DNA: TGTGCCAGCAGTCCCCTAAGGGGGAGCGCTGAAGCTTTCTTT.

The J gene is TRBJ1-2, the V gene TRBV4-3, with a weak D call TRBD1 (5 bases). V was trimmed by 0 bases and J by 6 bases, leaving 11 bases between them. CDR3 size: 14 residues. Germline V gene sequence: CDR1 LGHNA, CDR2 YSLEER. The CDR3 protein is CASSQDPGGNGYTF. DNA for the CDR3: TGCGCCAGCAGCCAAGATCCGGGGGGGAATGGCTACACCTTC.

This clonotype was detected a few times. The chain joins TRBV7-3 to TRBJ1-6; a possible D gene is TRBD1 (6 bases). There are 15 residues in the CDR3. Trimming shortened V by 4 bases and J by 8 bases, and 15 bases separated the two germline ends. Germline CDR1 and CDR2: SGHTA and FQGTGA. CDR3 region: CASSYTGQVDSPLHF. The CDR3 DNA sequence: TGTGCCAGCAGCTATACAGGGCAGGTGGATTCACCCCTCCACTTT.

V gene TRBV4-1 combines with J gene TRBJ2-1; TRBD2 agrees at 8 bases. After removal of 8 bases from V and 5 bases from J, the junction contained 11 bases not matched to a gene. CDR3 length equals 15 residues. The germline CDR1 and CDR2 sequences are MGHRA and YSYEKL. Here the CDR3 reads CASLRGGGLDNEQFF. The CDR3 DNA sequence: TGCGCCAGCCTACGGGGGGGGGGCCTCGACAATGAGCAGTTCTTC.

The gene calls are TRBV7-8 and TRBJ2-7; TRBD1 might be the D (6 bases). The germline V gene encodes CDR1 SGHVS and CDR2 FQNEAQ. The CDR3 loop spans 16 amino acids. V was shortened by 5 bases and J by 6 bases, with 23 bases between the two germline ends. The CDR3 here is CASSTDRFGALLEQYV. The CDR3 DNA is TGTGCCAGCAGCACCGACAGGTTTGGAGCTTTACTCGAGCAGTACGTC.